One and the same sample provided the 20 T cell receptor beta chains below, sequenced in a study of T cell responses to AZD1222 COVID-19 vaccine. Repertoires were generated with immunoSEQ multiplex PCR, while TCRdb's copy carries only in-frame clones and drops some. Seen here are approximately 150,000 clones, about 90% observed once, and the top ten hold approximately 6.2%. This material consisted of peripheral blood, taken 28 days after the second AZD1222 dose. These receptors were taken from an adult who received the AZD1222 COVID-19 vaccine.

The V call is TRBV27, the J call TRBJ2-7, with TRBD1 matching over 7 bases. After removal of 2 bases from V and 0 bases from J, the junction contained 10 bases not matched to a gene. CDR1 is MNHEY and CDR2 is SMNVEV in the germline V gene (reference sequence). The CDR3 runs 17 residues. The CDR3 nucleotides are TGTGCCAGCAGTTTAACCCTAAGGACAGGCAGCTCCTACGAGCAGTACTTC. Amino acids: CASSLTLRTGSSYEQYF.

The chain is built from TRBV12-3 or TRBV12-4 and TRBJ2-3; 9 nucleotides agree with TRBD2. The CDR3 contains 13 residues. V shed 5 bases, J shed 10 bases, and the junction held 7 bases outside the gene matches. DNA of the CDR3: TGTGCCAGCAGTCCCCCGGGACTAGCTCCGCAGTATTTT. It codes for CASSPPGLAPQYF.

The V and J genes are TRBV30 and TRBJ1-5; perhaps TRBD1 as D (5 bases). Germline values: CDR1 GTSNPN, CDR2 SVGIG (reference sequence). The CDR3 contains 14 residues. Between the trimmed V and J ends, which lost 3 bases and 0 bases, there was a span of 9 bases. In DNA form, the CDR3 reads TGTGCCTGGAGCGGGGGGTATAGCAATCAGCCCCAGCATTTT. It codes for CAWSGGYSNQPQHF.

This chain joins TRBV21-1 and TRBJ2-1; whether TRBD2, the table's D call, matches the DNA was not checked. TRBV21-1 is a known pseudogene. The CDR3 consists of 16 residues. CDR3 DNA sequence: TGTGCCAGCAGCAAAGACTGGGCGGGCTCCTACAATGAGCAGTTCTTC. It is translated as CASSKDWAGSYNEQFF.

The chain uses TRBV27 and TRBJ2-2; 8 bases agree with TRBD1. This CDR3 contains 13 residues. CDR1 is MNHEY and CDR2 is SMNVEV in the germline V gene (reference sequence). The V gene end was trimmed by 6 bases and the J gene end by 3 bases; junction bases not matched to a gene: 0. CDR3 amino acids: CASRTGDTGELFF. CDR3 DNA sequence: TGTGCCAGCAGGACAGGGGACACCGGGGAGCTGTTTTTT.

V and J are TRBV21-1 and TRBJ1-2; no DNA check was done on the table's D call, TRBD1. TRBV21-1 is termed a pseudogene. CDR3 length equals 11 residues. The CDR3 is CASGRGDGYTF. The CDR3, as DNA: TGTGCCAGCGGAAGGGGTGATGGCTACACCTTC.

This clone was seen a single time. The chain employs TRBV28 and TRBJ2-7; TRBD2 matches 8 bases. The CDR3 spans 15 residues. Losses at the gene ends were 5 bases for V and 1 base for J; bases not matched to a gene: 7. CDR1 and CDR2 from the germline V gene are MDHEN and SYDVKM. Here the CDR3 DNA reads TGTGCCAGCAGTCCAAGCGGGAGCACGTCCTACGAGCAGTACTTC. Translated, it gives CASSPSGSTSYEQYF. Full variable domain (remainder filled in from reference TRBV28 and TRBJ2-7): DVKVTQSSRYLVKRTGEKVFLECVQDMDHENMFWYRQDPGLGLRLIYFSYDVKMKEKGDIPEGYSVSREKKERFSLILESASTNQTSMYLCASSPSGSTSYEQYFGPGTRLTVT.

The gene calls are TRBV30 and TRBJ2-3; TRBD2 is a possible D gene (6 bases). CDR1 GTSNPN and CDR2 SVGIG come from the germline V gene (reference sequence). The V and J ends lost 3 bases and 4 bases respectively, with 11 bases between them. The CDR3 loop spans 13 amino acids. CDR3 coding DNA: TGTGCCTGGAGCCAAGGCGGGGCAGATACGCAGTATTTT. Its protein is CAWSQGGADTQYF.

The chain is built from TRBV5-1 and TRBJ2-7; perhaps TRBD1 as D (5 bases). The germline CDR1 and CDR2 sequences are SGHRS and YFSETQ. Trimming pared 3 bases from V and 3 bases from J, leaving 7 bases between. This CDR3 is built from 12 residues. The CDR3 nucleotides read TGCGCCAGCAGCTCGACAGACTACGAGCAGTACTTC. It is translated as CASSSTDYEQYF. The full variable domain, in which reference TRBV5-1 and TRBJ2-7 provide the parts outside the CDR3, is KAGVTQTPRYLIKTRGQQVTLSCSPISGHRSVSWYQQTPGQGLQFLFEYFSETQRNKGNFPGRFSGRQFSNSRSEMNVSTLELGDSALYLCASSSTDYEQYFGPGTRLTVT.

This clone showed up just once. The chain uses TRBV7-2 and TRBJ2-2; unclear D gene. Germline values: CDR1 SGHTA, CDR2 FQGNSA. V was clipped by 1 base and J by 1 base, with 16 bases between them. The CDR3 is made up of 18 amino acids. The CDR3: CASSLVLARLLNTGELFF. The CDR3 nucleotides read TGTGCCAGCAGCTTAGTTCTTGCTCGGCTGCTGAACACCGGGGAGCTGTTTTTT.

In DNA, the CDR3 is TGTGCCAGCAGCCGCAATGGAGGCTGGGAGACCCAGTACTTC. The encoded protein is CASSRNGGWETQYF. The chain links TRBV27 to TRBJ2-5; the D gene is possibly TRBD2 (5 bases). Per germline, CDR1 MNHEY and CDR2 SMNVEV (reference sequence). This CDR3 comprises 14 residues. Trimming took 6 bases from V and 5 from J, leaving 16 bases between them.

This clone appeared once. The V gene is TRBV6-1, the J gene TRBJ1-5; 10 positions agree with TRBD1. V gave up 3 bases and J gave up 0 bases; unmatched junction bases: 11. The CDR3 is 19 amino acids. From germline, CDR1 is MNHNS and CDR2 SASEGT. CDR3 sequence reads: CASSEAGQGNTYSNQPQHF. Written as DNA, the CDR3 is TGTGCCAGCAGTGAGGCGGGACAGGGGAACACCTATAGCAATCAGCCCCAGCATTTT.

The chain employs TRBV4-1 and TRBJ1-2; 8 bases fit TRBD1. The CDR3 length is 13 residues. The germline V gene has CDR1 MGHRA and CDR2 YSYEKL. The V and J ends lost 5 bases and 8 bases, in that order; junction bases with no gene match: 7. The CDR3 region is CASSEDRAVGYTF. CDR3 in DNA: TGCGCCAGCAGCGAGGACAGGGCGGTGGGCTACACCTTC.

The chain combines TRBV6-5 with TRBJ2-7; the match to TRBD2 covers 8 bases. Germline lookup yields CDR1 MNHEY and CDR2 SVGAGI. V shed 2 bases and J 4 bases; nucleotides not matched to a gene: 4. The CDR3 covers 14 residues. The CDR3 here is CASSYVAGSYEQYF. In nucleotides, the CDR3 is TGTGCCAGCAGTTACGTAGCGGGGTCTTACGAGCAGTACTTC.

The gene calls are TRBV27 and TRBJ2-5, with D possibly called TRBD1 or TRBD2 (5 bases each). Germline V gene sequence: CDR1 MNHEY, CDR2 SMNVEV (reference sequence). Trimming removed 3 bases at V and 5 bases at J, with 13 bases between. The length of the CDR3 is 14 residues. The CDR3 bases are TGTGCCAGCAGTTTTACCCCCCGGGGCGAGACCCAGTACTTC. Amino acid sequence: CASSFTPRGETQYF.

This clone appeared a single time. This sequence joins TRBV28 and TRBJ2-3; D remains unclear. CDR1 and CDR2 (germline): MDHEN, SYDVKM. V lost 3 bases and J lost 4, with 11 bases in between. The CDR3 runs to 14 residues. CDR3 nucleotides: TGTGCCAGCAGTTTGTTACCATATTCAGATACGCAGTATTTT. The encoded protein is CASSLLPYSDTQYF.

The chain employs TRBV9 and TRBJ1-2; D is unresolved. There are 13 residues in the CDR3. V was cut by 0 bases and J by 2 bases, with 5 bases left in between. The germline CDR1 and CDR2 sequences are SGDLS and YYNGEE. CDR3 in amino acids: CASSVETNYGYTF. The DNA for the CDR3 is TGTGCCAGCAGCGTAGAGACGAACTATGGCTACACCTTC. The whole variable domain, filled in from reference TRBV9 and TRBJ1-2, reads DSGVTQTPKHLITATGQRVTLRCSPRSGDLSVYWYQQSLDQGLQFLIQYYNGEERAKGNILERFSAQQFPDLHSELNLSSLELGDSALYFCASSVETNYGYTFGSGTRLTVV.

This sequence joins TRBV3-1 (or the pseudogene TRBV3-2) and TRBJ2-3; D call uncertain. Trimming left V 3 bases short and J 6 bases short, with 16 bases between. The CDR3 extends over 15 amino acids. Germline V CDR1 and CDR2: LGHDT, YNNKEL (reference sequence). Here the CDR3 reads CASSHRVLAPDTQYF. DNA for the CDR3: TGTGCCAGCAGCCATAGAGTGTTGGCGCCCGATACGCAGTATTTT.

This chain uses TRBV19 with TRBJ1-2, with 7 bases fitting TRBD1. This CDR3 spans 13 amino acids. The J segment lost 1 base and the V segment lost 6 bases, leaving 2 bases of the junction unmatched. CDR1 and CDR2 (germline): LNHDA, SQIVND (reference sequence). The CDR3 DNA follows: TGTGCCAGTAGCCGGGACAGTAACTATGGCTACACCTTC. Amino acid sequence: CASSRDSNYGYTF.

The CDR3, as DNA: TGTGCCAGTGGGTCTATTAATGCGGGGAACTATGGCTACACCTTC. It is translated as CASGSINAGNYGYTF. The V call is TRBV19, the J call TRBJ1-2; D is unresolved. Trimming left V 8 bases short and J 2 bases short, with 18 bases between. The germline gives CDR1 LNHDA, CDR2 SQIVND (reference sequence). The CDR3 totals 15 residues.